These T cell receptor beta chains were read from a single sample in a study of T cells in localized non-small cell lung cancer. Only in-frame clones appear in the TCRdb table, and some are missing; sequencing was by immunoSEQ multiplex PCR. The table has under 65,000 clones, approximately 80% seen once. Sequenced here: peripheral blood, sampled before any cancer treatment. The receptors shown here come from a female donor at least 60 years old with stage II squamous cell lung carcinoma. Each CDR3 is given with its conserved first and last residue.

CDR3,J,V
CASTTTGGKTQYF,TRBJ2-5,TRBV19
CASSVVAGNEQFF,TRBJ2-1,TRBV9
CASTRRAGGYEQYF,TRBJ2-7,TRBV2
CASNYRIEGTEAFF,TRBJ1-1,TRBV6-6
CASSQTGENQPQHF,TRBJ1-5,TRBV6-5
CASRRDANQPQHF,TRBJ1-5,TRBV6-5
CASSRYATWTVYNEQFF,TRBJ2-1,TRBV9
CASSEEEEAPLHF,TRBJ1-6,TRBV18
CASSIGSTQYF,TRBJ2-3,TRBV19
CASSPPRARTGYTGELFF,TRBJ2-2,TRBV18
CASSPQYEKLFF,TRBJ1-4,TRBV4-2
CASSLAEGESYYGYTF,TRBJ1-2,TRBV7-9
CASTGLAGYNEQFF,TRBJ2-1,TRBV6-5
CASSVGQGVNEQFF,TRBJ2-1,TRBV11-2
CASSPRDRDRNGYTF,TRBJ1-2,TRBV16
CASSPPRGPGRRNSYNSPLHF,TRBJ1-6,TRBV18
CASSDLTRSEQYF,TRBJ2-7,TRBV27
CASTRDDYGYTF,TRBJ1-2,TRBV19
CASRTDSLNTEAFF,TRBJ1-1,TRBV6-6
CASSRFAGTEKTQYF,TRBJ2-5,TRBV27
CASSMDRGQETQYF,TRBJ2-5,TRBV18